These 23 T cell receptor beta chains were all obtained from the same sample, sequenced in a study of T cell repertoires in cytomegalovirus infection. TCRdb re-derived calls from the reads in MiXCR, one entry per CDR3 protein. The table includes just over 300,000 distinct CDR3 sequences, roughly 15% detected once. Sequenced input: PBMCs. Every receptor here comes from a human donor in good health (CMV status not recorded). Some clones in this sample may be carry-over from other donors' samples.

This clonotype showed up just a few times. The chain links TRBV2 to TRBJ2-3; 9 bases map to TRBD1. CDR1 is SNHLY and CDR2 is FYNNEI in the germline V gene. Trimming at V came to 10 bases and at J to 5 bases, leaving 19 bases not matched to a gene. This CDR3 is built from 17 residues. The CDR3 region has the DNA TGTGCCACCAGGCGCGGGACAGGGACTTTACATGGAGATACGCAGTATTTT. Protein: CATRRGTGTLHGDTQYF.

There are a few counts of this clonotype. The chain is built from TRBV14 and TRBJ1-2; no reliable D call. The CDR3 runs 13 residues. Trimming pared 0 bases from V and 3 bases from J, leaving 5 bases between. Per the germline V gene, CDR1 is SGHDN and CDR2 is FVKESK. CDR3 in amino acids: CASSQERYYGYTF. The CDR3 DNA reads TGTGCCAGCAGCCAAGAAAGATACTATGGCTACACCTTC.

In this sample, this clonotype turned up a few times. The chain recombines TRBV7-2 with TRBJ2-5, with 12 bases fitting TRBD2. Trimming took 3 bases from V and 2 from J; bases not matched to a gene: 10. The CDR3 loop spans 18 amino acids. Germline V CDR1 and CDR2: SGHTA, FQGNSA. CDR3 sequence: CASSFRTSGVGGQETQYF. CDR3 DNA sequence: TGTGCCAGCAGCTTCCGGACTAGCGGGGTGGGGGGGCAAGAGACCCAGTACTTC.

There are many counts of this clonotype. The gene calls are TRBV7-8 and TRBJ2-1; the D gene is possibly TRBD1 (6 bases). Germline CDR1 reads SGHVS; CDR2 reads FQNEAQ. The V and J ends lost 2 bases and 5 bases respectively, with 19 bases between them. There are 17 residues in the CDR3. The CDR3 DNA reads TGTGCCAGCAGCTTACGTGGGGTGCCAGGGGCTAACAATGAGCAGTTCTTC. It codes for CASSLRGVPGANNEQFF.

V and J are TRBV20-1 and TRBJ2-7; 8 positions agree with TRBD1. V lost 6 bases, J lost 6 bases, and 7 bases stayed unmatched. The CDR3 spans 12 residues. The germline V gene encodes CDR1 DFQATT and CDR2 SNEGSKA (reference sequence). CDR3 in amino acids: CSASRTGREQYF. CDR3 in DNA: TGCAGTGCCAGCAGGACAGGGCGCGAGCAGTACTTC.

This clonotype was recorded at least ten times. The chain links TRBV27 to TRBJ1-6, with no clear D. Germline-derived CDR1 and CDR2 are MNHEY and SMNVEV (reference sequence). This CDR3 has 13 amino acids. Trimming pared 10 bases from V and 0 bases from J, leaving 7 bases between. In DNA form, the CDR3 reads TGTGCCACCCGGACCTCCTATAATTCACCCCTCCACTTT. It codes for CATRTSYNSPLHF.

This clonotype was seen repeatedly, ten times or more. J is TRBJ2-1 and V is TRBV12-3 or TRBV12-4, with D tentatively TRBD1 or TRBD2 (5 bases each). This CDR3 contains 15 residues. V gave up 2 bases and J gave up 6 bases, with 14 bases separating them. The chain's CDR3 is CASSLQDGAGNEQFF. Here the CDR3 DNA reads TGTGCCAGCAGTTTACAGGACGGGGCGGGCAATGAGCAGTTCTTC.

The chain is built from TRBV11-2 and TRBJ2-2; the D is unclear. There are 13 residues in the CDR3. CDR1 is SGHAT and CDR2 is FQNNGV in the germline V gene. Deletions cut 0 bases from V and 5 bases from J, with 4 bases between. The CDR3 loop is CASSLDRTGELFF. Here the CDR3 DNA reads TGTGCCAGCAGCTTAGATCGTACCGGGGAGCTGTTTTTT.

This clonotype has more than one count but fewer than ten. This chain connects TRBV12-3 or TRBV12-4 to TRBJ1-1; 7 bases fit TRBD1. The CDR3 is 14 residues long. V gave up 6 bases and J gave up 1 base; unmatched junction bases: 5. CDR3 bases: TGTGCCAGCAGACCAACAGGGGCGAACACTGAAGCTTTCTTT. Translation gives CASRPTGANTEAFF.

This clonotype was seen only a few times. The chain links TRBV6-2 or TRBV6-3 to TRBJ1-5; D gene unclear. The CDR3 has 16 amino acids. Between the trimmed V and J ends, which lost 5 bases and 0 bases, there was a span of 14 bases. Germline CDR1 reads MNHEY; CDR2 reads SVGEGT. The CDR3 region has the DNA TGTGCCAGCAGTCCCTACTCGGGGTCTAGCAATCAGCCCCAGCATTTT. Translating gives CASSPYSGSSNQPQHF.

The V call is TRBV19, the J call TRBJ2-2; 9 positions match TRBD2. CDR1 LNHDA and CDR2 SQIVND come from the germline V gene (reference sequence). The CDR3 consists of 15 residues. V was clipped by 5 bases and J by 3 bases; unmatched bases: 4. CDR3 loop: CASSWREGYTGELFF. The CDR3 DNA follows: TGTGCCAGTAGTTGGCGGGAGGGATACACCGGGGAGCTGTTTTTT.

The rearrangement links TRBV4-1 to TRBJ1-2; possibly TRBD1 for D (6 bases). This CDR3 spans 20 amino acids. The germline V gene has CDR1 MGHRA and CDR2 YSYEKL. The V end lost 0 bases, the J end lost 1 base, and 24 bases lay between the germline ends. The CDR3 region has the DNA TGCGCCAGCAGCCAAGAGGGGGCCGAACGTTACCGGGGGATTAACTATGGCTACACCTTC. Amino acids: CASSQEGAERYRGINYGYTF.

This clonotype has more than one count but fewer than ten. This sequence joins TRBV12-3 or TRBV12-4 and TRBJ2-3; possible D gene TRBD2, 5 bases. This CDR3 contains 15 residues. Trimming cost V 4 bases and J 2 bases, with 13 bases left between them. The CDR3 DNA sequence: TGTGCCAGCAGTTACACCGGGAAAGACACAGATACGCAGTATTTT. This encodes CASSYTGKDTDTQYF.

The rearrangement joins TRBV7-6 to TRBJ1-3; perhaps TRBD1 as D (5 bases). CDR3 length: 16 residues. Per the germline V gene, CDR1 is SGHVS and CDR2 is FNYEAQ. V lost 5 bases to trimming and J lost 0 bases, with 14 bases between them. The CDR3 here is CASSDPGKSSGNTIYF. The DNA of the CDR3 is TGTGCCAGCAGCGACCCAGGGAAGAGCTCTGGAAACACCATATATTTT.

About this clonotype itself: It may be a read error: a sequence one base away is much more abundant. The chain is built from TRBV7-2 and TRBJ1-5, with no clear D. Per germline, CDR1 SGHTA and CDR2 FQGNSA. V was cut by 3 bases and J by 0 bases, with 3 bases left in between. The CDR3 runs to 13 residues. CDR3 DNA: TGTGCCAGCAGCTTCACTAGCAATCAGCCCCAGCATTTT. Protein: CASSFTSNQPQHF.

The CDR3: CASSSWGEQFF. CDR3 DNA sequence: TGTGCCAGCAGCTCATGGGGTGAGCAGTTCTTC. V is TRBV5-6 and J is TRBJ2-1; no clear D. The CDR3 covers 11 residues. Germline V gene sequence: CDR1 SGHDT, CDR2 YYEEEE. The V gene lost 3 bases and the J gene lost 9 bases, with 7 bases spanning the gap.

This clonotype was observed a few times. This chain links TRBV7-9 with TRBJ1-6; D unclear. V gave up 3 bases and J gave up 7 bases, with 4 bases separating them. The germline V gene has CDR1 SEHNR and CDR2 FQNEAQ (reference sequence). The CDR3 extends over 12 amino acids. The CDR3 DNA reads as TGTGCCAGCAGCTTCCCGAATTCACCCCTCCACTTT. Translating gives CASSFPNSPLHF.

The chain uses TRBV2 and TRBJ2-3; TRBD2 aligns across 7 bases. CDR3 size: 14 residues. The germline CDR1 and CDR2 sequences are SNHLY and FYNNEI. With 5 bases clipped from V and 2 bases from J, the junction kept 4 bases outside the gene matches. CDR3 sequence reads: CASSQGGNTDTQYF. The CDR3 coding sequence is TGTGCCAGCAGTCAGGGAGGGAACACAGATACGCAGTATTTT.

This clonotype was observed a handful of times. The chain links TRBV7-2 to TRBJ2-1, with a tentative D call TRBD1 (6 bases). The CDR3 spans 15 residues. Germline CDR1 reads SGHTA; CDR2 reads FQGNSA. The V end lost 2 bases, the J end lost 2 bases, and 10 bases lay between the germline ends. CDR3 region: CASSLRDTTYNEQFF. Written as DNA, the CDR3 is TGTGCCAGCAGCTTAAGGGACACCACCTACAATGAGCAGTTCTTC. Filled out from reference TRBV7-2 and TRBJ2-1, the complete variable domain reads GAGVSQSPSNKVTEKGKDVELRCDPISGHTALYWYRQSLGQGLEFLIYFQGNSAPDKSGLPSDRFSAERTGGSVSTLTIQRTQQEDSAVYLCASSLRDTTYNEQFFGPGTRLTVL.

The rearrangement joins TRBV28 to TRBJ2-4, with D unclear. The CDR3 has 13 amino acids. Between the trimmed V and J ends, which lost 10 bases and 0 bases, there was a span of 10 bases. Germline-derived CDR1 and CDR2 are MDHEN and SYDVKM. In DNA, the CDR3 is TGTGCCACTCCGCAACTAGCCAAAAACATTCAGTACTTC. It is translated as CATPQLAKNIQYF.

There are a few counts of this clonotype. The gene calls are TRBV6-5 and TRBJ2-5, with 11 bases matching TRBD1. CDR1 MNHEY and CDR2 SVGAGI come from the germline V gene. V lost 6 bases, J lost 4 bases, and 4 bases stayed unmatched. The CDR3 sequence is 14 residues long. The DNA for the CDR3 is TGTGCCAGCAGCCGGACAGGGGGCACAGAGACCCAGTACTTC. As protein: CASSRTGGTETQYF.

In its sample, this clonotype was seen a few times. This chain uses TRBV28 with TRBJ1-1; D possibly corresponds to TRBD1 (5 bases). The CDR3 spans 14 residues. Germline-derived CDR1 and CDR2 are MDHEN and SYDVKM. V was shortened by 5 bases and J by 1 base, with 11 bases between the two germline ends. CDR3 sequence reads: CASSLWGRNTEAFF. CDR3 in DNA: TGTGCCAGCAGTCTCTGGGGCAGGAACACTGAAGCTTTCTTT.

Remarks on this clonotype: The junction shows a germline mismatch at one end, possibly a read error. The V and J genes are TRBV7-8 and TRBJ2-5; 10 nucleotides match TRBD2. CDR1 and CDR2 (germline): SGHVS, FQNEAQ. This CDR3 is 14 amino acids long. CDR3 protein: CASSLSGGEESQYF. Here the CDR3 DNA reads TGTGCCAGCAGCCTAAGCGGGGGGGAAGAGTCCCAGTACTTC.